The clone carrying this TCR beta chain was recorded a few times. Its matching antigen is unknown. The V gene's germline CDR1 is KGHDR and CDR2 SFDVKD. V was shortened by 11 bases and J by 5 bases, with 12 bases between the two germline ends. This CDR3 spans 13 amino acids. This entry is derived from a study of response to subunit inactivated influenza vaccine. Study-level points and caveats: Researchers suggested that each seasonal influenza vaccination recruits few new T cells.

TCRdb itself ran the RT-PCR reads through MiXCR, one entry per CDR3 protein. The data contain roughly 630,000 distinct CDR3 sequences, 13% to 15% of them singletons. Sequenced material: PBMCs from blood, taken approximately 15 days before vaccination. The chain combines TRBV24-1 with TRBJ1-6; possible D gene TRBD1, 5 bases. The TCR sequence derives from a man in his fifties or sixties who received an inactivated influenza vaccine. CDR3 bases: TGTGCCAATGGGACGGGTAATAATTCACCCCTCCACTTT. Translation gives CANGTGNNSPLHF.